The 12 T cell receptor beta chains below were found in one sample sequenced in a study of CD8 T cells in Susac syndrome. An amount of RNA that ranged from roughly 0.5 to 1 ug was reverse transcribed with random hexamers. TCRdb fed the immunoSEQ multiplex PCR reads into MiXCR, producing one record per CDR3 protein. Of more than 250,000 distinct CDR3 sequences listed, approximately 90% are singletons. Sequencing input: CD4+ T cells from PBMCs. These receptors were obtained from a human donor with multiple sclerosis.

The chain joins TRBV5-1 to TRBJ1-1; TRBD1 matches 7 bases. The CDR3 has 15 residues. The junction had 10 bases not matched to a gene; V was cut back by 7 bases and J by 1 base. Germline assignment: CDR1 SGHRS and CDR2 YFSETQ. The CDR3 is CASGPGGRENTEAFF. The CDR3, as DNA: TGCGCCAGCGGGCCAGGGGGGAGGGAGAACACTGAAGCTTTCTTT. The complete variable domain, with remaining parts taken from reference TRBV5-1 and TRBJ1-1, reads KAGVTQTPRYLIKTRGQQVTLSCSPISGHRSVSWYQQTPGQGLQFLFEYFSETQRNKGNFPGRFSGRQFSNSRSEMNVSTLELGDSALYLCASGPGGRENTEAFFGQGTRLTVV.

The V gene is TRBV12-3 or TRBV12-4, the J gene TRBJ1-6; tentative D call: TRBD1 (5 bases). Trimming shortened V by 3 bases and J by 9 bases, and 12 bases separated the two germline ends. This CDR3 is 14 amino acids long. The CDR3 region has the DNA TGTGCCAGCAGTTTTGCGCAGGGAGGTTCACCCCTCCACTTT. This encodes CASSFAQGGSPLHF.

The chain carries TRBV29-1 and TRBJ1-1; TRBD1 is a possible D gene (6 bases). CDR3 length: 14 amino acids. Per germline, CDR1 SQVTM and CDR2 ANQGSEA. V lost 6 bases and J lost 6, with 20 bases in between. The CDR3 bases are TGCAGCGTCCGGAAGACAGGACGTTTGTCTGAAGCTTTCTTT. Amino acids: CSVRKTGRLSEAFF.

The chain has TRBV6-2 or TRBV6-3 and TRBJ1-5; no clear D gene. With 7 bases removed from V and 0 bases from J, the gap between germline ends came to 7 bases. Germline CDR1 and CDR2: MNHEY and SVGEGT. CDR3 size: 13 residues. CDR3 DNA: TGTGCCAGCAAACTGGATAGCAATCAGCCCCAGCATTTT. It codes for CASKLDSNQPQHF.

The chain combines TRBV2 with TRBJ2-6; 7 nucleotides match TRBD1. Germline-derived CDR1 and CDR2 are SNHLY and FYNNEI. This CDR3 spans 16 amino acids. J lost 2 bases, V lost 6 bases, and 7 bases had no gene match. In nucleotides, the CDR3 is TGTGCCAGCAGCCCACAGGGGAATACTGGGGCCAACGTCCTGACTTTC. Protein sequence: CASSPQGNTGANVLTF.

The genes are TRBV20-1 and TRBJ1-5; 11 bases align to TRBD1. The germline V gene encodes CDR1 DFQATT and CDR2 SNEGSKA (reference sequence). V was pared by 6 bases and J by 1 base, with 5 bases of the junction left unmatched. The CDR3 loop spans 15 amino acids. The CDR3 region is CSAQDRGLSNQPQHF. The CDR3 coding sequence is TGCAGTGCACAGGACAGGGGGCTCAGCAATCAGCCCCAGCATTTT.

The CDR3 DNA reads as TGTGCCAGTACCTGGGGTCGAGGGGTATCGAACACTGAAGCTTTCTTT. Protein sequence: CASTWGRGVSNTEAFF. This chain connects TRBV19 to TRBJ1-1; D possibly corresponds to TRBD1 (5 bases). The CDR3 length is 16 residues. Germline lookup yields CDR1 LNHDA and CDR2 SQIVND (reference sequence). V lost 7 bases to trimming and J lost 1 base, with 19 bases between them.

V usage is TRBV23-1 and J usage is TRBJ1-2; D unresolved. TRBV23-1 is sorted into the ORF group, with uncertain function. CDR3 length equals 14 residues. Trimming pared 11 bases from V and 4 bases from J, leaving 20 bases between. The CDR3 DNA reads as TGCGCCTGTATGCCAGCACACCCCTCCTATGGCTACACCTTC. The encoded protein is CACMPAHPSYGYTF.

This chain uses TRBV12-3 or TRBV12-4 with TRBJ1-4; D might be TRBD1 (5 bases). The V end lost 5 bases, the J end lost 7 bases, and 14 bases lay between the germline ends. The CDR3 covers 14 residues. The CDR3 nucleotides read TGTGCCAGCAGTATGTCCCCGGGGGGTGAAAAACTGTTTTTT. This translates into CASSMSPGGEKLFF.

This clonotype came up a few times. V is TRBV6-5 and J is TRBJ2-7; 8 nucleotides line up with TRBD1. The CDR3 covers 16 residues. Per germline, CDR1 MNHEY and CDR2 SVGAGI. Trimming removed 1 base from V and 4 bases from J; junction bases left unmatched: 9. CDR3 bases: TGTGCCAGCAGTTACTGGGGACAGGTCGAGTCGTACGAGCAGTACTTC. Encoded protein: CASSYWGQVESYEQYF.

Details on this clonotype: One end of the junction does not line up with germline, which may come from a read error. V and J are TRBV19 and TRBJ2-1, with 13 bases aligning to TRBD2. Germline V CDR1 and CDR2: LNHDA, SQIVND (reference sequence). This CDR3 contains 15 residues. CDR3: CASSPLRTSGRELFF. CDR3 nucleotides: TGTGCCAGTAGTCCCCTGAGGACTAGCGGGAGAGAGCTGTTCTTC.

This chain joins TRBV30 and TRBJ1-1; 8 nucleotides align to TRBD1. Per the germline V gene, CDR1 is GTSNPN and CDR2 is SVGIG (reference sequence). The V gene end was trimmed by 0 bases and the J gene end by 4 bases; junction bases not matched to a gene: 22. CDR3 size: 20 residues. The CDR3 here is CAWSVIARRGRGRLPTEAFF. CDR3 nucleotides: TGTGCCTGGAGTGTAATCGCGCGTCGGGGCAGGGGGCGTCTCCCCACTGAAGCTTTCTTT.